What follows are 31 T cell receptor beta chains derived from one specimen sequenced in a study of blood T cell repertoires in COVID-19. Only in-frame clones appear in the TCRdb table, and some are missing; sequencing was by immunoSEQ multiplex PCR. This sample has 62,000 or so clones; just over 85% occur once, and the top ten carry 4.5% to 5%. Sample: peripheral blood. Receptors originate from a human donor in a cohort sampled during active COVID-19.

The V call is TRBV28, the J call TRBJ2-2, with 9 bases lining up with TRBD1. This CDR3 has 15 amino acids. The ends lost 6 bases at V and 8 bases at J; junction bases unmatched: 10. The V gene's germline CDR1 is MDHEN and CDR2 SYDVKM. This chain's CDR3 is CASSVPGQGTGELFF. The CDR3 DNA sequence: TGTGCCAGCAGCGTCCCGGGACAGGGAACAGGGGAGCTGTTTTTT.

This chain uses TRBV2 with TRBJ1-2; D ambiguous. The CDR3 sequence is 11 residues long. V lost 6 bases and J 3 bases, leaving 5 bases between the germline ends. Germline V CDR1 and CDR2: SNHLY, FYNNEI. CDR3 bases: TGTGCCAGCAGGATAGACTATGGCTACACCTTC. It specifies CASRIDYGYTF.

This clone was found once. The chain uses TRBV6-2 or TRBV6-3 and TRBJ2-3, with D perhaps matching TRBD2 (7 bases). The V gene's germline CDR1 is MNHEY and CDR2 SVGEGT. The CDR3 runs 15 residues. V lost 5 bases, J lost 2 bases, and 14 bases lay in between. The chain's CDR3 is CASSVLAGATDTQYF. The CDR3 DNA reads TGTGCCAGCAGTGTGCTCGCGGGGGCCACAGATACGCAGTATTTT.

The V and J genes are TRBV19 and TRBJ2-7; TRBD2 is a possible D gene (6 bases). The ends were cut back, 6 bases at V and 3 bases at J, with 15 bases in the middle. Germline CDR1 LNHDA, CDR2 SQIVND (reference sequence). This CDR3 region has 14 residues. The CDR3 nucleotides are TGTGCCAGTAGCCCGGGACTCCCGAACTACGAGCAGTACTTC. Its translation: CASSPGLPNYEQYF.

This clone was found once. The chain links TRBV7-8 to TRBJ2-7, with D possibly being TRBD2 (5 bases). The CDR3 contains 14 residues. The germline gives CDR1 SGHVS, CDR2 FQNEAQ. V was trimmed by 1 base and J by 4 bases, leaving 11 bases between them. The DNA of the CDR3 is TGTGCCAGCAGCTTAGGCCCGGGGTTGTACGAGCAGTACTTC. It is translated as CASSLGPGLYEQYF.

Here the CDR3 reads CASSPGQGGIYGYTF. The CDR3 DNA reads TGTGCCAGCTCACCAGGCCAGGGTGGAATCTATGGCTACACCTTC. The chain carries TRBV18 and TRBJ1-2; D perhaps matches TRBD1 (5 bases). Per the germline V gene, CDR1 is KGHSH and CDR2 is LQKENI. V shed 2 bases and J shed 4 bases, with 14 bases lying between them. The CDR3 covers 15 residues.

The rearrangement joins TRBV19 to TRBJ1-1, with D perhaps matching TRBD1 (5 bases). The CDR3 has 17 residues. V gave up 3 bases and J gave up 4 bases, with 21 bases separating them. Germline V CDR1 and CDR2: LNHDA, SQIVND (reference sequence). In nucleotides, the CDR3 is TGTGCCAGTAGTATCTTGGGGACGGGGAGGATGAGCACTGAAGCTTTCTTT. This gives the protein CASSILGTGRMSTEAFF. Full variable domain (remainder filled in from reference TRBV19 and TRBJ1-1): DGGITQSPKYLFRKEGQNVTLSCEQNLNHDAMYWYRQDPGQGLRLIYYSQIVNDFQKGDIAEGYSVSREKKESFPLTVTSAQKNPTAFYLCASSILGTGRMSTEAFFGQGTRLTVV.

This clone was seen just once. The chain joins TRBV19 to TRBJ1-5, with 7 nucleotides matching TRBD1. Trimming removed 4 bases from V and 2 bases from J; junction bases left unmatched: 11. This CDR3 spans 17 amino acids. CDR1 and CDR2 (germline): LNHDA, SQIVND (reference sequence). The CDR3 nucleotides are TGTGCCAGTAGTACACTACAGGGGCGGGTTGGCAATCAGCCCCAGCATTTT. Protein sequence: CASSTLQGRVGNQPQHF.

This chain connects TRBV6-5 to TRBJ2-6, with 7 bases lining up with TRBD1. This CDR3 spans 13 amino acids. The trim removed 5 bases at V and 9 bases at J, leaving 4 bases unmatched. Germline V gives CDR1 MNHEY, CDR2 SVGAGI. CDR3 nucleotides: TGTGCCAGCAGTCGGGACAGCGGCAACGTCCTGACTTTC. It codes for CASSRDSGNVLTF.

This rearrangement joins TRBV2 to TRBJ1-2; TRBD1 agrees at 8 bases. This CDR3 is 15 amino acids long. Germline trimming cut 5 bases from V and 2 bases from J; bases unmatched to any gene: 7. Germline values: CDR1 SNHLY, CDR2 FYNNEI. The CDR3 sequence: CASSLGTGLNYGYTF. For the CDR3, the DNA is TGTGCCAGCAGTTTGGGGACAGGCCTCAACTATGGCTACACCTTC.

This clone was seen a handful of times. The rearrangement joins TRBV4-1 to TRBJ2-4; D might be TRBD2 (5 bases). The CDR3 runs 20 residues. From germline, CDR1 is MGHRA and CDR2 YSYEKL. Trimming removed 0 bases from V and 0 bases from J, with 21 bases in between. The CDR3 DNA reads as TGCGCCAGCAGCCAAGAGTCACCAGATGTCCCTAGCCTAGCCAAAAACATTCAGTACTTC. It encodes CASSQESPDVPSLAKNIQYF.

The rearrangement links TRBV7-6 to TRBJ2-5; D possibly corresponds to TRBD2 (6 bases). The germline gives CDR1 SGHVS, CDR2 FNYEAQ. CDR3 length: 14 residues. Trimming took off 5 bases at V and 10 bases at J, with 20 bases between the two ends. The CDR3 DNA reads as TGTGCCAGCAGCGCCCCCGGGACTCCCCCGAACCAGTACTTC. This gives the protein CASSAPGTPPNQYF.

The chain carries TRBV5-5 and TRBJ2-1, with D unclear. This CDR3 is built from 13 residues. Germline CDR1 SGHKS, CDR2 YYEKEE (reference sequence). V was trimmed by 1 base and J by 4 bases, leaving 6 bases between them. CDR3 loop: CASSLWLYNEQFF. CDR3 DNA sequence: TGTGCCAGCAGCTTGTGGCTGTACAATGAGCAGTTCTTC.

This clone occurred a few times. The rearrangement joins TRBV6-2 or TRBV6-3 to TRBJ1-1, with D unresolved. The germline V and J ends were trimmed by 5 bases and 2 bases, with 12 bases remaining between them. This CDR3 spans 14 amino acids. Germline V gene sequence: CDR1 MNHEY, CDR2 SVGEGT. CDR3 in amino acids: CASSPGRENTEAFF. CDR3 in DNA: TGTGCCAGCAGTCCCGGACGGGAAAACACTGAAGCTTTCTTT.

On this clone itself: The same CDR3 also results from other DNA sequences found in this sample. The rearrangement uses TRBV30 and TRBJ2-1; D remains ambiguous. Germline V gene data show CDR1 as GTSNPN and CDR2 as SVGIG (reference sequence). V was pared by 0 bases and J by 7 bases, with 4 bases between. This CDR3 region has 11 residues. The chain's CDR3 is CAWSVRNEQFF. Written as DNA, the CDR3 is TGTGCCTGGAGTGTCAGGAATGAGCAGTTCTTC.

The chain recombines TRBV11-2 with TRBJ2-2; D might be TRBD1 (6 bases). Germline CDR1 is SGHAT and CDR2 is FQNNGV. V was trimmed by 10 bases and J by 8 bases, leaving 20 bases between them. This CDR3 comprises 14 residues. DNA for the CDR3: TGTGCCACCACCTCGAGGACAGCCAGTGGGGAGCTGTTTTTT. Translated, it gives CATTSRTASGELFF. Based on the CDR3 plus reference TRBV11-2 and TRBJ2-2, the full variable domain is EAGVAQSPRYKIIEKRQSVAFWCNPISGHATLYWYQQILGQGPKLLIQFQNNGVVDDSQLPKDRFSAERLKGVDSTLKIQPAKLEDSAVYLCATTSRTASGELFFGEGSRLTVL.

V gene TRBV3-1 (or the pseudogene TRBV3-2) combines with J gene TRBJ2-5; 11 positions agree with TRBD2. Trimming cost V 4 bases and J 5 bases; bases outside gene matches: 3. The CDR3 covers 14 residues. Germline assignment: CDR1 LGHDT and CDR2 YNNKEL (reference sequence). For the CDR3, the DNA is TGTGCCAGCAGCCTAGCGGGAGGGCGGGAGACCCAGTACTTC. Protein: CASSLAGGRETQYF.

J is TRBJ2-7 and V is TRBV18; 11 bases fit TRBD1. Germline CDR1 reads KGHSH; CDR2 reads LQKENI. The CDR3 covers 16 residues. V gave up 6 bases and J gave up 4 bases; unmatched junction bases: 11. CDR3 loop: CASSLDFGQGAYEQYF. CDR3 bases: TGTGCCAGCTCCCTGGACTTTGGACAGGGGGCTTACGAGCAGTACTTC.

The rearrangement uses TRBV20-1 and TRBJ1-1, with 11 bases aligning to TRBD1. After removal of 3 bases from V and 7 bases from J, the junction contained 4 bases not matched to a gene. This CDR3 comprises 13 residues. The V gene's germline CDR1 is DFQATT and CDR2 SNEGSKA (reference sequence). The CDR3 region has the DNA TGCAGTGCTAGTGGACAGGGGGCAGGTGAAGCTTTCTTT. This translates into CSASGQGAGEAFF.

Here the CDR3 reads CASSPDSDEQFF. CDR3 DNA: TGCGCCAGCAGCCCCGACTCAGATGAGCAGTTCTTC. The V call is TRBV4-1, the J call TRBJ2-1; D gene uncertain. V was shortened by 4 bases and J by 8 bases, with 9 bases between the two germline ends. The CDR3 has 12 residues. CDR1 is MGHRA and CDR2 is YSYEKL in the germline V gene.

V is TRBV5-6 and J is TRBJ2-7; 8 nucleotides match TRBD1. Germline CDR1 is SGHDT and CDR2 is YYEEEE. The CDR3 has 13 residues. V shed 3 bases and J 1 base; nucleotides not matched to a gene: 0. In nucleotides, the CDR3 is TGTGCCAGCAGCTGGACAGGGTCCTACGAGCAGTACTTC. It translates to CASSWTGSYEQYF.

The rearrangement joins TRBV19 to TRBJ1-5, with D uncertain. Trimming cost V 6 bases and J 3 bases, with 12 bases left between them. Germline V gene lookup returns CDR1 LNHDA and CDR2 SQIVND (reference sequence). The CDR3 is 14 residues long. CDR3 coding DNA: TGTGCCAGTAGGGAGGATCCGAACAATCAGCCCCAGCATTTT. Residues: CASREDPNNQPQHF.

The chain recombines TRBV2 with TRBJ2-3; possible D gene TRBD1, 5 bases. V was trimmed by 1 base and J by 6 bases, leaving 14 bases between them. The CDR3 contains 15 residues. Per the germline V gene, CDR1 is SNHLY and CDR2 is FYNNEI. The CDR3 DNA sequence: TGTGCCAGCAGTGAAGACGCGCCACCAGGGGATACGCAGTATTTT. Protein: CASSEDAPPGDTQYF.

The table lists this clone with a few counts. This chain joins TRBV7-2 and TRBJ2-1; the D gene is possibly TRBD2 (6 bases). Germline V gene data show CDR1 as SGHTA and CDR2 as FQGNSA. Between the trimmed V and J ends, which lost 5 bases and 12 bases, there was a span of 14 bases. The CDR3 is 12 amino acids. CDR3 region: CASSRNRDWQFF. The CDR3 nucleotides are TGTGCCAGCAGCCGAAACCGGGACTGGCAGTTCTTC.

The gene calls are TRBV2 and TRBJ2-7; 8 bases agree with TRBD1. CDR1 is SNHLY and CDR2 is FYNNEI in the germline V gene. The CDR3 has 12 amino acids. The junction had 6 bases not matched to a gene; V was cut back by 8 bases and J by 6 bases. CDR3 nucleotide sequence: TGTGCCAGCCGTGGGACAGGCCGCGAGCAGTACTTC. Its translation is CASRGTGREQYF. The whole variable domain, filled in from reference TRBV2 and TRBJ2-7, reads EPEVTQTPSHQVTQMGQEVILRCVPISNHLYFYWYRQILGQKVEFLVSFYNNEISEKSEIFDDQFSVERPDGSNFTLKIRSTKLEDSAMYFCASRGTGREQYFGPGTRLTVT.

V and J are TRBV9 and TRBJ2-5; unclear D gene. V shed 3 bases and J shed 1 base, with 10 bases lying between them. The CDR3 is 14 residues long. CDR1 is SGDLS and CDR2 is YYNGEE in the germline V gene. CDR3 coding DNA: TGTGCCAGCAGCGCGATGAGCGCCCAAGAGACCCAGTACTTC. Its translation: CASSAMSAQETQYF.

CDR3 loop: CASSGIGRDTQYF. CDR3 DNA: TGTGCCAGCAGCGGCATTGGGCGAGATACGCAGTATTTT. The chain is built from TRBV9 and TRBJ2-3, with D hard to call. CDR1 and CDR2 from the germline V gene are SGDLS and YYNGEE. Between the trimmed V and J ends, which lost 3 bases and 5 bases, there was a span of 10 bases. CDR3 size: 13 residues.

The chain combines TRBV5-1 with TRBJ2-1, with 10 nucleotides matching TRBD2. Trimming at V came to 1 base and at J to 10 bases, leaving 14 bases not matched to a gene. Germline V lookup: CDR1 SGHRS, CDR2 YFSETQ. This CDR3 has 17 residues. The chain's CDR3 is CASSLPASGGHRGEQFF. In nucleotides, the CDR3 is TGCGCCAGCAGCTTGCCGGCTAGCGGGGGTCATAGGGGCGAGCAGTTCTTC.

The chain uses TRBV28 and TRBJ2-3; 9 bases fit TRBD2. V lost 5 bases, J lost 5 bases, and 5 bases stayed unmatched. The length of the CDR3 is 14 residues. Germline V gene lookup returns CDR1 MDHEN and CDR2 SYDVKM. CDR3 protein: CASSRRTSVDTQYF. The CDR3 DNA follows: TGTGCCAGCAGTCGAAGGACTAGCGTAGATACGCAGTATTTT.

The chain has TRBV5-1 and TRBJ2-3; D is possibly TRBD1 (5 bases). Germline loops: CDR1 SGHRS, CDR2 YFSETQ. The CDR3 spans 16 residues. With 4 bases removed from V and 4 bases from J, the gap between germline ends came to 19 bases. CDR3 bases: TGCGCCAGCAGCCCGGAGATACAGGCCGGCGCAGATACGCAGTATTTT. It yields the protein CASSPEIQAGADTQYF.

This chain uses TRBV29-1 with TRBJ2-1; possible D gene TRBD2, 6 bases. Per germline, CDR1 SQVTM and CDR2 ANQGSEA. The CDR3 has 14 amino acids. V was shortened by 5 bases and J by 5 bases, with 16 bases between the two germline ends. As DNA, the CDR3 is TGCAGCGTTCGATCTGGAGGGCCGCACAATGAGCAGTTCTTC. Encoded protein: CSVRSGGPHNEQFF.